The clone carrying this TCR beta chain occurred a few times. The data were taken from a study of blood T cell repertoires in COVID-19. Study-wide context: Acute and convalescent COVID-19 specimens originated in the United States, Italy and Spain. T cells, B-cell-depleted T cells, or PBMCs provided the cDNA or gDNA that served as material.

TCRdb's copy holds only in-frame clones and misses some; the assay was immunoSEQ multiplex PCR. Of around 250,000 clones listed, roughly 86% are singletons. Germline CDR1 MNHEY, CDR2 SVGAGI. The CDR3 has 13 amino acids. After removal of 11 bases from V and 0 bases from J, the junction contained 4 bases not matched to a gene. Sequencing was done on a sample of peripheral blood. The chain links TRBV6-5 to TRBJ2-5, with 9 bases lining up with TRBD1. The clonotype comes from a woman in her sixties or seventies with active or convalescent COVID-19. The CDR3 DNA is TGTGCCGGACAGGGGTGGGACCAAGAGACCCAGTACTTC. Protein: CAGQGWDQETQYF.